The 18 T cell receptor beta chains below all came from one sample that was sequenced in a study of blood T cell repertoires in COVID-19. Here immunoSEQ multiplex PCR was the method, and the copy in TCRdb shows in-frame clones only, minus some. The sample holds hundreds of thousands of clones; around 87% are singletons and the top ten take about 3%. The sample consisted of peripheral blood. The receptors stem from a man aged 55 to 70 with acute or convalescent COVID-19.

This clone was detected only a few times. This chain's CDR3 is CATSRAPGTGAVDNSPLHF. The DNA for the CDR3 is TGTGCCACCAGCAGAGCCCCCGGGACAGGGGCGGTCGATAATTCACCCCTCCACTTT. J is TRBJ1-6 and V is TRBV15, with 10 bases identical to TRBD1. In germline, CDR1 is LNHNV, CDR2 YYDKDF (reference sequence). Trimming at V came to 1 base and at J to 5 bases, leaving 11 bases not matched to a gene. The CDR3 consists of 19 residues.

The rearrangement uses TRBV5-1 and TRBJ2-2, with 7 nucleotides matching TRBD1. The V segment lost 2 bases and the J segment 4 bases; nucleotides outside the gene matches: 8. This CDR3 spans 16 amino acids. Germline CDR1 and CDR2: SGHRS and YFSETQ. CDR3 amino acids: CASSLAGGVGTGELFF. DNA for the CDR3: TGCGCCAGCAGCTTAGCAGGGGGAGTGGGCACCGGGGAGCTGTTTTTT. Full variable domain (missing parts from reference TRBV5-1 and TRBJ2-2): KAGVTQTPRYLIKTRGQQVTLSCSPISGHRSVSWYQQTPGQGLQFLFEYFSETQRNKGNFPGRFSGRQFSNSRSEMNVSTLELGDSALYLCASSLAGGVGTGELFFGEGSRLTVL.

This clone was detected only once. The chain links TRBV10-3 to TRBJ2-1; perhaps TRBD1 as D (6 bases). The CDR3 runs 16 residues. Germline-derived CDR1 and CDR2 are ENHRY and SYGVKD. The ends were cut back, 5 bases at V and 7 bases at J, with 21 bases in the middle. The CDR3 loop is CAISPNGGGSGNEQFF. CDR3 DNA sequence: TGTGCCATCAGTCCAAACGGTGGGGGCTCGGGAAATGAGCAGTTCTTC.

The table lists this clone with a count of one. V usage is TRBV5-4 and J usage is TRBJ1-1; D call uncertain. CDR1 is SGHNT, CDR2 YYREEE, per germline (reference sequence). The CDR3 length is 14 residues. Trimming took off 0 bases at V and 0 bases at J, with 6 bases between the two ends. CDR3 sequence: CASSLGLLNTEAFF. The CDR3 nucleotides are TGTGCCAGCAGCTTGGGGCTCCTGAACACTGAAGCTTTCTTT.

The J gene is TRBJ1-4, the V gene TRBV7-9, with 7 bases fitting TRBD1. CDR3 size: 17 residues. V was clipped by 5 bases and J by 8 bases; unmatched bases: 17. The germline V gene has CDR1 SEHNR and CDR2 FQNEAQ (reference sequence). CDR3 coding DNA: TGTGCCAGCAGCCCAGGAGGGGGCCCTCCGACCTCGGAAAAACTGTTTTTT. It specifies CASSPGGGPPTSEKLFF.

This clone was recorded a few times. This chain joins TRBV6-5 and TRBJ1-2, with D possibly matching TRBD1 (6 bases). The germline V gene has CDR1 MNHEY and CDR2 SVGAGI. This CDR3 contains 14 residues. The V end was cut by 7 bases, the J end by 5 bases, with 17 bases between. Written as DNA, the CDR3 is TGTGCCAGCACTCTGGGGGCAGGGTTGTATGGCTACACCTTC. This encodes CASTLGAGLYGYTF.

This sequence joins TRBV2 and TRBJ2-7; 7 nucleotides align to TRBD1. V dropped 2 bases and J dropped 6; count of bases not matched to a gene: 10. CDR3 length equals 15 residues. Germline V gene sequence: CDR1 SNHLY, CDR2 FYNNEI. CDR3 in amino acids: CASSESMGTVFEQYF. The CDR3 region has the DNA TGTGCCAGCAGTGAAAGTATGGGGACAGTCTTCGAGCAGTACTTC.

This sequence joins TRBV4-2 and TRBJ2-7; D perhaps matches TRBD2 (6 bases). Germline lookup yields CDR1 LGHNA and CDR2 YNFKEQ. V gave up 1 base and J gave up 3 bases, with 10 bases separating them. The CDR3 is 14 amino acids. CDR3 coding DNA: TGTGCCAGCAGCCAAGTCCGGCGGGGCTACGAGCAGTACTTC. Translated: CASSQVRRGYEQYF.

This clone was counted a single time. The chain couples TRBV6-2 or TRBV6-3 to TRBJ1-5; 7 bases are shared with TRBD1. There are 20 residues in the CDR3. V was clipped by 2 bases and J by 2 bases; unmatched bases: 18. The germline V gene has CDR1 MNHEY and CDR2 SVGEGT. CDR3 region: CASSYPYPRDREVGNQPQHF. Written as DNA, the CDR3 is TGTGCCAGCAGTTACCCCTACCCCCGTGACAGGGAAGTGGGCAATCAGCCCCAGCATTTT.

V gene TRBV11-2 combines with J gene TRBJ1-2, with D possibly being TRBD1 (6 bases). Germline-derived CDR1 and CDR2 are SGHAT and FQNNGV. CDR3 size: 14 residues. The V gene lost 3 bases and the J gene lost 7 bases, with 15 bases spanning the gap. CDR3 bases: TGTGCCAGCAGCTTGATACAGGGAATAAGTGGCTACACCTTC. As protein: CASSLIQGISGYTF.

V usage is TRBV6-1 and J usage is TRBJ2-3, with TRBD2 matching 10 bases. The ends lost 1 base at V and 3 bases at J; junction bases unmatched: 10. The CDR3 runs 18 residues. The germline CDR1 and CDR2 sequences are MNHNS and SASEGT. The CDR3 sequence: CASSEVGSGGPVTDTQYF. The CDR3 DNA reads as TGTGCCAGCAGTGAAGTTGGTAGCGGGGGGCCTGTAACAGATACGCAGTATTTT.

This clone appeared once. This chain connects TRBV5-6 to TRBJ2-5; 9 bases fit TRBD2. The CDR3 runs 15 residues. V shed 0 bases and J 5 bases; nucleotides not matched to a gene: 5. From germline, CDR1 is SGHDT and CDR2 YYEEEE. CDR3 amino acids: CASSLGLAGIETQYF. CDR3 sequence (DNA): TGTGCCAGCAGCTTGGGGCTAGCGGGGATCGAGACCCAGTACTTC.

V and J are TRBV7-9 and TRBJ2-5; tentative D call: TRBD1 (6 bases). The CDR3 sequence is 16 residues long. Trimming took 5 bases from V and 5 from J, leaving 21 bases between them. Germline V CDR1 and CDR2: SEHNR, FQNEAQ (reference sequence). DNA of the CDR3: TGTGCCAGCAGCCCAACCCGGGTAGGGGGTTCGGAGACCCAGTACTTC. It yields the protein CASSPTRVGGSETQYF.

This chain links TRBV7-2 with TRBJ1-3; D call uncertain. There are 13 residues in the CDR3. From germline, CDR1 is SGHTA and CDR2 FQGNSA. V lost 4 bases and J lost 3, with 7 bases in between. For the CDR3, the DNA is TGTGCCAGCAGCTCACATCTTGGAAACACCATATATTTT. It yields the protein CASSSHLGNTIYF. The full variable domain, its missing parts supplied by reference TRBV7-2 and TRBJ1-3, is GAGVSQSPSNKVTEKGKDVELRCDPISGHTALYWYRQSLGQGLEFLIYFQGNSAPDKSGLPSDRFSAERTGGSVSTLTIQRTQQEDSAVYLCASSSHLGNTIYFGEGSWLTVV.

Regarding this clone: A much larger clone differs by one base, so this may be a read error. This sample includes further DNA sequences coding for the same CDR3. The V call is TRBV28, the J call TRBJ2-3; TRBD2 agrees at 8 bases. V was pared by 4 bases and J by 6 bases, with 18 bases of the junction left unmatched. CDR1 is MDHEN, CDR2 SYDVKM, per germline. CDR3 length equals 18 residues. The CDR3 nucleotides are TGTGCCAGCAGTTCCACCGAACTTACTAGCGGAGGTAGGGATACGCAGTATTTT. Its protein product is CASSSTELTSGGRDTQYF.

J is TRBJ2-1 and V is TRBV7-8; 7 bases are shared with TRBD2. The germline V gene encodes CDR1 SGHVS and CDR2 FQNEAQ. The CDR3 has 18 amino acids. V trimming: 2 bases; J trimming: 6 bases; junction bases outside the gene matches: 16. CDR3 protein: CASSLTTGTTGWGNEQFF. The CDR3 DNA sequence: TGTGCCAGCAGCTTAACCACCGGGACTACGGGGTGGGGCAATGAGCAGTTCTTC. Using reference TRBV7-8 and TRBJ2-1 for the parts outside the CDR3, the full variable domain is GAGVSQSPRYKVAKRGQDVALRCDPISGHVSLFWYQQALGQGPEFLTYFQNEAQLDKSGLPSDRFFAERPEGSVSTLKIQRTQQEDSAVYLCASSLTTGTTGWGNEQFFGPGTRLTVL.

This clone has only a few counts. The J gene is TRBJ2-2, the V gene TRBV7-9; D might be TRBD2 (6 bases). From germline, CDR1 is SEHNR and CDR2 FQNEAQ (reference sequence). The germline V and J ends were trimmed by 5 bases and 0 bases, with 16 bases remaining between them. The CDR3 contains 17 residues. CDR3 bases: TGTGCCAGCAGCCCTACGTGGGGAGGCGCGAACACCGGGGAGCTGTTTTTT. Its translation is CASSPTWGGANTGELFF.

The CDR3: CASSPLQGNQAGANVLTF. CDR3 nucleotides: TGTGCCAGCTCACCACTACAGGGCAATCAGGCTGGGGCCAACGTCCTGACTTTC. This rearrangement joins TRBV18 to TRBJ2-6; tentatively, D is TRBD1 (6 bases). Between the trimmed V and J ends, which lost 1 base and 2 bases, there was a span of 15 bases. The length of the CDR3 is 18 residues. Germline CDR1 reads KGHSH; CDR2 reads LQKENI.